The T cell receptor beta chain described here comes from a study of blood T cell repertoires in COVID-19. The CDR3 extends over 12 amino acids. Trimming removed 6 bases from V and 8 bases from J, with 13 bases in between. In the source study's methods: It was from reference gene primer amplification that nucleated cell counts were estimated. Using immunoSEQ multiplex PCR, the repertoire was profiled, and TCRdb retains in-frame clones only, with some absent. That table furnishes V, J and clone size, whereas the DNA furnished D and trimming. The sample includes some 510,000 clones, more than 75% of them seen just once. All enrollees were about 18 to 89 years old and from fewer than 25 US areas. Researchers sorted participants into cohorts using their self-reported clinical history.

The genes are TRBV12-3 or TRBV12-4 and TRBJ1-2; D not resolved. The origin of this receptor is a middle-aged woman who had recovered from COVID-19. Sequencing was done on a sample of PBMCs or T cells enriched from blood (not recorded which). CDR3 amino acids: CASSSGSWGYTF. The DNA for the CDR3 is TGTGCCAGCAGCTCAGGATCCTGGGGCTACACCTTC.